Listed below are T cell receptor beta chains from one sample, sequenced in a study of a mutant IDH1 vaccine in newly diagnosed glioma. What these receptors recognize is not known. Generated by immunoSEQ multiplex PCR, the TCRdb table keeps only in-frame clones and is missing some. Of tens of thousands of clones listed, roughly four fifths were seen once; the top ten hold nearly 25%. Sequencing used PBMCs, obtained from a glioma patient whose treatment included an IDH1 peptide vaccine. Every receptor here comes from a man under 40 with glioma. The CDR3 runs from the conserved cysteine through the conserved F or W. A D gene is named only where the DNA matches it firmly. Some rows mark clone size as missing; the rest say once, few, many or name a class of expanded clone.

cdr3_nt: TGTGCCAGCAGTGAATCAAGGAGCACAGATACGCAGTATTTT
cdr3_aa: CASSESRSTDTQYF
clone_size: .
d_call: .
j_call: TRBJ2-3
v_call: TRBV25-1

cdr3_nt: TGCAGCGTTGCTAGCGGGAGCAAAGGGTTCGACATTCAGTACTTC
cdr3_aa: CSVASGSKGFDIQYF
clone_size: .
d_call: TRBD2
j_call: TRBJ2-4
v_call: TRBV29-1

cdr3_nt: TGTGCCAGCAGTGATCCGAGACCCACTAGTGACGAGACCCAGTACTTC
cdr3_aa: CASSDPRPTSDETQYF
clone_size: .
d_call: .
j_call: TRBJ2-5
v_call: TRBV6-1

cdr3_nt: TGTGCCAGCAGTCCGGACACAGGCTCCTACGAGCAGTACTTC
cdr3_aa: CASSPDTGSYEQYF
clone_size: .
d_call: .
j_call: TRBJ2-7
v_call: TRBV6-4

cdr3_nt: TGTGCCAGCAGCTTATCTAGCGGGAGTGGCGAGCAGTTCTTC
cdr3_aa: CASSLSSGSGEQFF
clone_size: .
d_call: TRBD2
j_call: TRBJ2-1
v_call: TRBV7-2

cdr3_nt: TGCGCCAGCAGCTTGGCTTTCGGGGGCGAAGCTTTCTTT
cdr3_aa: CASSLAFGGEAFF
clone_size: .
d_call: .
j_call: TRBJ1-1
v_call: TRBV5-1

cdr3_nt: TGTGCCTGGAGTGTCGGGGGGATTAATGAGCAGTTCTTC
cdr3_aa: CAWSVGGINEQFF
clone_size: .
d_call: TRBD2
j_call: TRBJ2-1
v_call: TRBV30

cdr3_nt: TGTGCCTGGAGTGTGGGCAGGGCGACTGAAGCTTTCTTT
cdr3_aa: CAWSVGRATEAFF
clone_size: few
d_call: .
j_call: TRBJ1-1
v_call: TRBV30

cdr3_nt: TGTGCCAGCAGCTTAGACAGGGGGCCTGGCTACACCTTC
cdr3_aa: CASSLDRGPGYTF
clone_size: once
d_call: TRBD1
j_call: TRBJ1-2
v_call: TRBV7-2

cdr3_nt: TGTGCCAGCTCACCCCCCGATGGGCCAGATACGCAGTATTTT
cdr3_aa: CASSPPDGPDTQYF
clone_size: .
d_call: .
j_call: TRBJ2-3
v_call: TRBV18

cdr3_nt: TGTGCCTGGAATACCTTGGGGTATTACAATGAGCAGTTCTTC
cdr3_aa: CAWNTLGYYNEQFF
clone_size: .
d_call: .
j_call: TRBJ2-1
v_call: TRBV30

cdr3_nt: TGCGCCAGCAGCTCACAGACAGGGTCGGATTCACCCCTCCACTTT
cdr3_aa: CASSSQTGSDSPLHF
clone_size: .
d_call: TRBD1
j_call: TRBJ1-6
v_call: TRBV5-1

cdr3_nt: TGTGCCAGCAGCTTAGTGGCAGGGTTCACTGAAGCTTTCTTT
cdr3_aa: CASSLVAGFTEAFF
clone_size: .
d_call: .
j_call: TRBJ1-1
v_call: TRBV7-9

cdr3_nt: TGCGCCAGCAGCAAGCCGGGACAGGGTCTCTCCTACGAGCAGTACTTC
cdr3_aa: CASSKPGQGLSYEQYF
clone_size: .
d_call: TRBD1
j_call: TRBJ2-7
v_call: TRBV5-1

cdr3_nt: TGCGCCAGCAGCTTGGCGACAGGGGGCGCCTCCTACGAGCAGTACTTC
cdr3_aa: CASSLATGGASYEQYF
clone_size: .
d_call: TRBD1
j_call: TRBJ2-7
v_call: TRBV5-1

cdr3_nt: TGTGCCAGCAGTGAGTATCCGGGAGACGTCGGGGAGCTGTTTTTT
cdr3_aa: CASSEYPGDVGELFF
clone_size: .
d_call: .
j_call: TRBJ2-2
v_call: TRBV2

cdr3_nt: TGCGCCAGCAGCCAACGTAACTTTGGGACAGATACGCAGTATTTT
cdr3_aa: CASSQRNFGTDTQYF
clone_size: .
d_call: .
j_call: TRBJ2-3
v_call: TRBV4-1

cdr3_nt: TGTGCCTGGAGTGTACCTCGGGGGGCAGGAGGCTTTGATCAGCCCCAGCATTTT
cdr3_aa: CAWSVPRGAGGFDQPQHF
clone_size: .
d_call: .
j_call: TRBJ1-5
v_call: TRBV30

cdr3_nt: TGTGCCAGCAGCTTGGGACTGACAGGGGTGAACATTCAGTACTTC
cdr3_aa: CASSLGLTGVNIQYF
clone_size: .
d_call: TRBD1
j_call: TRBJ2-4
v_call: TRBV11-2

cdr3_nt: TGTGCCAGCAGGGAGACAGGGGCCCCCAATCAGCCCCAGCATTTT
cdr3_aa: CASRETGAPNQPQHF
clone_size: .
d_call: TRBD1
j_call: TRBJ1-5
v_call: TRBV2